One and the same sample provided the 31 T cell receptor beta chains below, sequenced in a study of cytomegalovirus exposure and HLA in healthy donors. The PCR made use of 60 Vbeta and 13 Jbeta primers. Method: immunoSEQ multiplex PCR; TCRdb's copy keeps in-frame clones and lacks some. The sample includes over 100,000 clones. What was sequenced was PBMCs. The receptors stem from a man aged 18-30 years in good health and CMV-seronegative.

V usage is TRBV6-1 and J usage is TRBJ1-4; TRBD1 aligns across 7 bases. Losses at the gene ends were 7 bases for V and 9 bases for J; bases not matched to a gene: 14. The CDR3 contains 15 residues. Germline V gene lookup returns CDR1 MNHNS and CDR2 SASEGT. CDR3 sequence: CASTPPRVQGQKLFF. The CDR3 DNA sequence: TGTGCCAGCACCCCCCCCCGGGTACAGGGGCAAAAACTGTTTTTT.

This chain joins TRBV4-1 and TRBJ2-5; TRBD2 aligns across 14 bases. Per germline, CDR1 MGHRA and CDR2 YSYEKL. Unmatched junction bases numbered 3, after V lost 0 bases and J lost 3 bases. The CDR3 is made up of 17 amino acids. CDR3 DNA: TGCGCCAGCAGCCAAGATTCGGGACTAGCGGGGGAAGAGACCCAGTACTTC. Translation: CASSQDSGLAGEETQYF.

V is TRBV7-9 and J is TRBJ2-5; D is unclear. The DNA end lines up better with TRBJ2-7; the J call may be wrong. CDR1 and CDR2 from the germline V gene are SEHNR and FQNEAQ (reference sequence). This CDR3 spans 13 amino acids. This CDR3 is CASSFTEFYEQYF. The CDR3 nucleotides are TGTGCCAGCAGCTTTACAGAATTCTACGAGCAGTACTTC.

The rearrangement joins TRBV10-3 to TRBJ2-7; possible D gene TRBD2, 6 bases. Germline CDR1 and CDR2: ENHRY and SYGVKD. The CDR3 is 14 amino acids. Trimming cost V 8 bases and J 6 bases, with 20 bases left between them. The CDR3 protein is CAISQLTGVGEQYF. The CDR3, as DNA: TGTGCCATCTCTCAACTGACGGGGGTTGGCGAGCAGTACTTC.

The chain employs TRBV28 and TRBJ2-1; 8 bases align to TRBD2. CDR1 is MDHEN and CDR2 is SYDVKM in the germline V gene. J gave up 8 bases and V 11 bases, and 17 bases lay outside the gene matches. There are 15 residues in the CDR3. In DNA, the CDR3 is TGTGCCGGAGTAGCGGGGTCGGGGGTTGGTTATGAGCAGTTCTTC. Translated, it gives CAGVAGSGVGYEQFF.

The chain carries TRBV7-6 and TRBJ2-7; 9 bases are shared with TRBD1. V lost 1 base, J lost 4 bases, and 2 bases stayed unmatched. The CDR3 has 14 residues. CDR1 and CDR2 from the germline V gene are SGHVS and FNYEAQ. CDR3 sequence reads: CASSLGTGAYEQYF. CDR3 nucleotides: TGTGCCAGCAGCTTAGGGACAGGGGCGTACGAGCAGTACTTC.

V usage is TRBV6-5 and J usage is TRBJ2-3, with 7 bases lining up with TRBD1. V lost 7 bases, J lost 7 bases, and 8 bases stayed unmatched. CDR1 and CDR2 from the germline V gene are MNHEY and SVGAGI. The CDR3 totals 13 residues. The CDR3 reads CASTPGGTNTQYF. For the CDR3, the DNA is TGTGCCAGCACCCCAGGGGGTACGAATACGCAGTATTTT.

The chain carries TRBV7-2 and TRBJ2-7; D is ambiguous. This CDR3 is built from 13 residues. Germline loops: CDR1 SGHTA, CDR2 FQGNSA. V was cut by 5 bases and J by 4 bases, with 12 bases left in between. CDR3 amino acids: CASSAAPRYEQYF. The CDR3, as DNA: TGTGCCAGCAGCGCCGCCCCCAGGTACGAGCAGTACTTC. Full variable domain (missing parts from reference TRBV7-2 and TRBJ2-7): GAGVSQSPSNKVTEKGKDVELRCDPISGHTALYWYRQSLGQGLEFLIYFQGNSAPDKSGLPSDRFSAERTGGSVSTLTIQRTQQEDSAVYLCASSAAPRYEQYFGPGTRLTVT.

The chain recombines TRBV5-1 with TRBJ2-5, with D tentatively TRBD1 (6 bases). The V and J ends lost 3 bases and 5 bases respectively, with 17 bases between them. The germline CDR1 and CDR2 sequences are SGHRS and YFSETQ. There are 15 residues in the CDR3. CDR3 in amino acids: CASSSRDTIGETQYF. The CDR3 DNA reads TGCGCCAGCAGCTCCCGGGACACCATTGGGGAGACCCAGTACTTC.

The chain employs TRBV5-6 and TRBJ2-5; a weak D match, TRBD2 (5 bases). There are 14 residues in the CDR3. Per the germline V gene, CDR1 is SGHDT and CDR2 is YYEEEE. Trimming removed 0 bases at V and 3 bases at J, with 9 bases between. The CDR3: CASSLGGSEETQYF. As DNA, the CDR3 is TGTGCCAGCAGCTTGGGAGGGTCCGAAGAGACCCAGTACTTC.

This chain links TRBV28 with TRBJ1-4; the D gene is possibly TRBD1 (6 bases). The ends were cut back, 6 bases at V and 2 bases at J, with 19 bases in the middle. The germline CDR1 and CDR2 sequences are MDHEN and SYDVKM. CDR3 length: 17 residues. The DNA for the CDR3 is TGTGCCAGCAGGACTGGGGGCGCCGGAGGCACTAATGAAAAACTGTTTTTT. Its translation: CASRTGGAGGTNEKLFF. Using reference TRBV28 and TRBJ1-4 for the parts outside the CDR3, the full variable domain is DVKVTQSSRYLVKRTGEKVFLECVQDMDHENMFWYRQDPGLGLRLIYFSYDVKMKEKGDIPEGYSVSREKKERFSLILESASTNQTSMYLCASRTGGAGGTNEKLFFGSGTQLSVL.

The rearrangement joins TRBV9 to TRBJ2-2, with 10 bases lining up with TRBD2. Trimming at V came to 2 bases and at J to 2 bases, leaving 6 bases not matched to a gene. The germline gives CDR1 SGDLS, CDR2 YYNGEE. This CDR3 region has 17 residues. For the CDR3, the DNA is TGTGCCAGCAGCGTGACCGGACTAGCGGTTAACACCGGGGAGCTGTTTTTT. It yields the protein CASSVTGLAVNTGELFF.

The gene calls are TRBV5-1 and TRBJ1-1, with no clear D. The CDR3 extends over 14 amino acids. Between the trimmed V and J ends, which lost 0 bases and 6 bases, there was a span of 12 bases. CDR1 and CDR2 from the germline V gene are SGHRS and YFSETQ. The CDR3: CASSLAPERAEAFF. CDR3 DNA: TGCGCCAGCAGCTTGGCCCCGGAGCGTGCTGAAGCTTTCTTT. The whole variable domain, filled in from reference TRBV5-1 and TRBJ1-1, reads KAGVTQTPRYLIKTRGQQVTLSCSPISGHRSVSWYQQTPGQGLQFLFEYFSETQRNKGNFPGRFSGRQFSNSRSEMNVSTLELGDSALYLCASSLAPERAEAFFGQGTRLTVV.

The rearrangement joins TRBV28 to TRBJ2-7; the D gene is possibly TRBD1 (5 bases). This CDR3 comprises 13 residues. Trimming took 2 bases from V and 5 from J, leaving 10 bases between them. Per germline, CDR1 MDHEN and CDR2 SYDVKM. The CDR3 loop is CASSLDSNHEQYF. The CDR3 nucleotides read TGTGCCAGCAGTTTAGACAGTAATCACGAGCAGTACTTC.

The CDR3 loop is CASSLGGTEQFF. CDR3 bases: TGTGCCAGCAGCTTGGGCGGGACTGAGCAGTTCTTC. This sequence joins TRBV7-2 and TRBJ2-1; a weak D match, TRBD2 (6 bases). The germline V gene encodes CDR1 SGHTA and CDR2 FQGNSA. CDR3 length: 12 amino acids. Trimming cost V 3 bases and J 9 bases, with 9 bases left between them.

This chain joins TRBV6-5 and TRBJ1-2; no firm D call. Trimming stripped 0 bases from V and 4 bases from J, with 12 bases between. This CDR3 is built from 15 residues. In germline, CDR1 is MNHEY, CDR2 SVGAGI. The CDR3 loop is CASSYSTEGVYGYTF. CDR3 nucleotide sequence: TGTGCCAGCAGTTACTCAACCGAGGGTGTCTATGGCTACACCTTC.

This chain links TRBV19 with TRBJ2-2, with D possibly matching TRBD2 (6 bases). The CDR3 sequence is 15 residues long. From germline, CDR1 is LNHDA and CDR2 SQIVND (reference sequence). Trimming took 6 bases from V and 5 from J, leaving 16 bases between them. CDR3 in amino acids: CASSPGLFSTGELFF. DNA of the CDR3: TGTGCCAGTAGCCCGGGACTTTTCTCTACCGGGGAGCTGTTTTTT.

The chain joins TRBV5-1 to TRBJ2-1; D may be TRBD2 (7 bases). V was clipped by 5 bases and J by 7 bases, with 19 bases between them. The CDR3 has 15 residues. Germline loops: CDR1 SGHRS, CDR2 YFSETQ. CDR3 bases: TGCGCCAGCAGTGGCACAGGGAGGGAAGAGAATGAGCAGTTCTTC. This translates into CASSGTGREENEQFF.

V and J are TRBV15 and TRBJ1-3; D call uncertain. Per the germline V gene, CDR1 is LNHNV and CDR2 is YYDKDF (reference sequence). V was trimmed by 2 bases and J by 6 bases, leaving 14 bases between them. The CDR3 is 15 residues long. The CDR3 DNA sequence: TGTGCCACCAGCAGACGGAGGGAGAGGGAAAACACCATATATTTT. The encoded protein is CATSRRRERENTIYF.

The chain links TRBV12-5 to TRBJ2-5, with D maybe TRBD2 (6 bases). The length of the CDR3 is 14 residues. The germline V gene encodes CDR1 LGHNT and CDR2 FRNRAP. Trimming shortened V by 6 bases and J by 5 bases, and 16 bases separated the two germline ends. CDR3 DNA sequence: TGTGCTAGTGGCCGGGACTCCCCATTGGAGACCCAGTACTTC. Its protein product is CASGRDSPLETQYF.

In the case of this clone: Other DNA sequences in this specimen translate into the identical CDR3. The rearrangement joins TRBV12-5 to TRBJ2-3; D remains ambiguous. Trimming took off 6 bases at V and 1 base at J, with 8 bases between the two ends. The CDR3 is 13 amino acids. In germline, CDR1 is LGHNT, CDR2 FRNRAP. In DNA form, the CDR3 reads TGTGCTAGTGGACCAAGCGGCACAGATACGCAGTATTTT. As protein: CASGPSGTDTQYF.

This chain links TRBV27 with TRBJ1-2; D not certain. V was cut by 5 bases and J by 3 bases, with 22 bases left in between. CDR1 MNHEY and CDR2 SMNVEV come from the germline V gene (reference sequence). The CDR3 has 17 residues. The CDR3 region has the DNA TGTGCCAGCAGTCACAGTGACGGACTGCCCGGCGACTATGGCTACACCTTC. The encoded protein is CASSHSDGLPGDYGYTF.

The chain has TRBV25-1 and TRBJ1-3, with D possibly being TRBD1 (6 bases). This CDR3 contains 15 residues. V was pared by 3 bases and J by 2 bases, with 11 bases between. Germline CDR1 reads MGHDK; CDR2 reads SYGVNS. CDR3 sequence reads: CASSEGRGTGNTIYF. For the CDR3, the DNA is TGTGCCAGCAGTGAGGGCAGGGGAACTGGAAACACCATATATTTT.

J is TRBJ1-6 and V is TRBV9; D remains unclear. Looked up from germline, CDR1 is SGDLS and CDR2 is YYNGEE. This CDR3 is 17 amino acids long. Trimming stripped 1 base from V and 0 bases from J, with 11 bases between. The chain's CDR3 is CASSVFEGSSYNSPLHF. The CDR3 nucleotides are TGTGCCAGCAGCGTATTTGAAGGGAGCTCCTATAATTCACCCCTCCACTTT.

The chain recombines TRBV11-2 with TRBJ1-1; the D is unclear. V lost 3 bases to trimming and J lost 7 bases, with 12 bases between them. The CDR3 is 13 residues long. Per the germline V gene, CDR1 is SGHAT and CDR2 is FQNNGV. The CDR3 region is CASSFSQTFEAFF. CDR3 bases: TGTGCCAGCAGCTTCTCACAGACCTTTGAAGCTTTCTTT. Complete variable domain (other parts from reference TRBV11-2 and TRBJ1-1): EAGVAQSPRYKIIEKRQSVAFWCNPISGHATLYWYQQILGQGPKLLIQFQNNGVVDDSQLPKDRFSAERLKGVDSTLKIQPAKLEDSAVYLCASSFSQTFEAFFGQGTRLTVV.

The rearrangement links TRBV28 to TRBJ2-1; D is unclear. Per the germline V gene, CDR1 is MDHEN and CDR2 is SYDVKM. This CDR3 spans 15 amino acids. Trimming removed 2 bases at V and 5 bases at J, with 13 bases between. The DNA of the CDR3 is TGTGCCAGCAGTTTACTACAGATGGTTGACAATGAGCAGTTCTTC. Amino acids: CASSLLQMVDNEQFF.

Written as DNA, the CDR3 is TGCGCCAGCAGTGAGACAGCAACTAATGAAAAACTGTTTTTT. Its translation is CASSETATNEKLFF. The V call is TRBV5-1, the J call TRBJ1-4, with D maybe TRBD1 (5 bases). Germline V CDR1 and CDR2: SGHRS, YFSETQ. The CDR3 totals 14 residues. Trimming shortened V by 5 bases and J by 0 bases, and 8 bases separated the two germline ends.

This chain connects TRBV11-1 to TRBJ2-3; tentative D call: TRBD2 (6 bases). There are 15 residues in the CDR3. V lost 5 bases, J lost 4 bases, and 16 bases lay in between. Germline V CDR1 and CDR2: SGHAT, FQDESV (reference sequence). The CDR3, as DNA: TGTGCCAGCAGCCAAGGCTGGAGGGCCGCAGATACGCAGTATTTT. This translates into CASSQGWRAADTQYF. Together with reference TRBV11-1 and TRBJ2-3, the CDR3 gives the full variable domain: EAEVAQSPRYKITEKSQAVAFWCDPISGHATLYWYRQILGQGPELLVQFQDESVVDDSQLPKDRFSAERLKGVDSTLKIQPAELGDSAMYLCASSQGWRAADTQYFGPGTRLTVL.

The CDR3 region is CASSIDERNGINSYNEQFF. The CDR3 DNA reads as TGTGCCAGTAGTATAGATGAGCGGAACGGCATCAACTCCTACAATGAGCAGTTCTTC. The V gene is TRBV19, the J gene TRBJ2-1; TRBD2 is a possible D gene (5 bases). V was clipped by 0 bases and J by 0 bases, with 18 bases between them. The CDR3 is made up of 19 amino acids. CDR1 and CDR2 from the germline V gene are LNHDA and SQIVND (reference sequence).

DNA of the CDR3: TGCGCCAGCAGCCAGGCGCGGGACGGTCTCTACGAGCAGTACTTC. Amino acid sequence: CASSQARDGLYEQYF. The rearrangement links TRBV4-3 to TRBJ2-7, with a tentative D call TRBD2 (6 bases). CDR3 length: 15 amino acids. Germline CDR1 LGHNA, CDR2 YSLEER. V was trimmed by 3 bases and J by 3 bases, leaving 15 bases between them.

V usage is TRBV20-1 and J usage is TRBJ2-3; D is unclear. CDR3 size: 10 residues. From germline, CDR1 is DFQATT and CDR2 SNEGSKA (reference sequence). V lost 6 bases and J lost 5, with 6 bases in between. DNA for the CDR3: TGCAGTGCCTATAAAGATACGCAGTATTTT. Protein product: CSAYKDTQYF.